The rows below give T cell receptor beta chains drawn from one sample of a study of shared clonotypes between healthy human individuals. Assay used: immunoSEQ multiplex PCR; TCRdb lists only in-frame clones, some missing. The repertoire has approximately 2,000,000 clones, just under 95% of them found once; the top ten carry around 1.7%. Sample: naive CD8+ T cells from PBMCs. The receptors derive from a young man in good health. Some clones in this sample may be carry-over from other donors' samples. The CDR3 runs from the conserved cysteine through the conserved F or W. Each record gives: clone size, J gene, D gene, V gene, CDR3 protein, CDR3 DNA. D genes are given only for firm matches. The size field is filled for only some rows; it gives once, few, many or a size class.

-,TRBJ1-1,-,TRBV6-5,CASTDGMGNTEAFF,TGTGCCAGCACGGACGGAATGGGAAACACTGAAGCTTTCTTT
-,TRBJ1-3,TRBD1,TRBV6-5,CASTPTGSSGNTIYF,TGTGCCAGCACCCCGACAGGGAGCTCTGGAAACACCATATATTTT
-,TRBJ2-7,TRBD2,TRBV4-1,CASSQEFASGYEQYF,TGCGCCAGCAGCCAAGAGTTCGCTAGCGGGTACGAGCAGTACTTC
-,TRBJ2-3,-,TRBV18,CASSPFRWFDTQYF,TGTGCCAGCTCACCATTTAGGTGGTTTGATACGCAGTATTTT
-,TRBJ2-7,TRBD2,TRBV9,CASTASGRAVDEQYF,TGTGCCAGCACCGCAAGCGGGAGGGCCGTCGACGAGCAGTACTTC
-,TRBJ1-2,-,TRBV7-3,CASSQGDGDPNYGYTF,TGTGCCAGCAGCCAAGGGGACGGAGATCCTAACTATGGCTACACCTTC
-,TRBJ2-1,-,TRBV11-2,CASSSLRSSYNEQFF,TGTGCCAGCAGCTCTCTACGGAGCTCCTACAATGAGCAGTTCTTC
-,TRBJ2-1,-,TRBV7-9,CASSQSWRSNEQFF,TGTGCCAGCAGCCAAAGTTGGCGGAGCAATGAGCAGTTCTTC
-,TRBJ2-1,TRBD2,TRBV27,CASSLTSGDQYNEQFF,TGTGCCAGCAGTTTAACTAGCGGAGACCAATACAATGAGCAGTTCTTC
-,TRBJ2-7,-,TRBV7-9,CASSHRTAMSHEQYF,TGTGCCAGCAGCCACAGGACGGCGATGAGCCACGAGCAGTACTTC
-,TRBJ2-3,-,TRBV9,CASSGGVAGDTTDTQYF,TGTGCCAGCAGCGGAGGGGTAGCTGGAGATACCACAGATACGCAGTATTTT
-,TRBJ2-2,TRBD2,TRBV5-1,CASSTPSGNSANTGELFF,TGCGCCAGCAGCACGCCTAGCGGGAACTCCGCGAACACCGGGGAGCTGTTTTTT
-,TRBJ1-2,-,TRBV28,CASSPPAGNNGYTF,TGTGCCAGCAGTCCCCCGGCAGGGAACAATGGCTACACCTTC
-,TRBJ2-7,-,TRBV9,CASSVNWVLGYEQYF,TGTGCCAGCAGCGTCAACTGGGTCCTGGGCTACGAGCAGTACTTC
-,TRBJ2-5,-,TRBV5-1,CASSLEGGTQETQYF,TGCGCCAGCAGCTTGGAGGGGGGGACCCAAGAGACCCAGTACTTC
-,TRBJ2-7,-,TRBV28,CASSFIGEGYEQYF,TGTGCCAGCAGTTTCATAGGGGAAGGCTACGAGCAGTACTTC
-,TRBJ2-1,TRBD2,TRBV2,CASSEENGRPTEFF,TGTGCCAGCAGTGAGGAGAACGGGAGGCCCACGGAGTTCTTC
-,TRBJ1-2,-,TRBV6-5,CASSYSYNYGYTF,TGTGCCAGCAGTTACTCGTACAACTATGGCTACACCTTC
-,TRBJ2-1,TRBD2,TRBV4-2,CASSQEVAGEDNEQFF,TGTGCCAGCAGCCAAGAAGTAGCGGGAGAAGACAATGAGCAGTTCTTC
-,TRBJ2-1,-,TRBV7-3,CASSPSYGGEQFF,TGTGCCAGCAGCCCGTCGTACGGCGGTGAGCAGTTCTTC
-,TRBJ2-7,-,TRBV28,CASSLPGTEASYEQYF,TGTGCCAGCAGTTTGCCGGGCACCGAGGCCTCCTACGAGCAGTACTTC
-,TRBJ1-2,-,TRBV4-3,CASSQVQGRMDGYTF,TGCGCCAGCAGCCAAGTACAGGGACGAATGGATGGCTACACCTTC
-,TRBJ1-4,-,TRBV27,CASSSQGSNEKLFF,TGTGCCAGCAGTTCACAGGGTTCTAATGAAAAACTGTTTTTT
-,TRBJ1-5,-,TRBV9,CASSVGGSNQPQHF,TGTGCCAGCAGCGTAGGGGGAAGCAATCAGCCCCAGCATTTT
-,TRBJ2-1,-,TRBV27,CASSLDQSSYNEQFF,TGTGCCAGCAGTTTAGATCAGAGCTCCTACAATGAGCAGTTCTTC
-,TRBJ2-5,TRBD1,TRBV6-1,CASSDRTGILQETQYF,TGTGCCAGCAGTGACCGGACAGGGATCCTTCAAGAGACCCAGTACTTC
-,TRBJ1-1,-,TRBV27,CASELRQGGARTEAFF,TGTGCCAGCGAATTACGTCAGGGTGGGGCACGCACTGAAGCTTTCTTT
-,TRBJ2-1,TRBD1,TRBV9,CASSGSGGVFSNEQFF,TGTGCCAGCAGCGGTTCAGGGGGCGTTTTCTCTAATGAGCAGTTCTTC
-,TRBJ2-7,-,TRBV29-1,CSATGAAYEQYF,TGCAGCGCCACAGGAGCCGCCTACGAGCAGTACTTC
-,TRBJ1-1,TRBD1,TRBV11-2,CASSSGTAEAFF,TGTGCCAGCAGCTCCGGGACAGCCGAAGCTTTCTTT
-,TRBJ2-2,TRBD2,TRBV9,CASSVPAGEANTGELFF,TGTGCCAGCAGCGTACCGGCGGGAGAGGCGAACACCGGGGAGCTGTTTTTT
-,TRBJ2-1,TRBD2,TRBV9,CASSVARDGGSSYNEQFF,TGTGCCAGCAGCGTAGCTAGGGACGGCGGGAGCTCCTACAATGAGCAGTTCTTC
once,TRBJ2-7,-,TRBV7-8,CASSRKHYEQYF,TGTGCCAGCAGCCGGAAGCATTACGAGCAGTACTTC
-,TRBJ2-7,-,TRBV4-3,CASSHKAGGDEQYF,TGCGCCAGCAGCCATAAAGCAGGAGGGGACGAGCAGTACTTC
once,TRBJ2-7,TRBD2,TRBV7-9,CASSPRTSGGPSSYEQYF,TGTGCCAGCAGCCCTCGGACTAGCGGAGGTCCCTCGTCCTACGAGCAGTACTTC
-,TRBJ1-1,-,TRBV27,CASRLTVNTEAFF,TGTGCCAGCAGATTAACCGTGAACACTGAAGCTTTCTTT
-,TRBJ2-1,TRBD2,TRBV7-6,CASSPGLVGDEQFF,TGTGCCAGCAGCCCCGGACTAGTTGGGGATGAGCAGTTCTTC
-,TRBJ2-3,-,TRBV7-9,CASSLSEGADTQYF,TGTGCCAGCAGCCTATCAGAGGGGGCAGATACGCAGTATTTT
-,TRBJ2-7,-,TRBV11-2,CASSLTEQYF,TGTGCCAGCAGCTTAACCGAGCAGTACTTC
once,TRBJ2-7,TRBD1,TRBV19,CASSIDLETGGYEQYF,TGTGCCAGTAGTATAGATCTGGAGACAGGGGGCTACGAGCAGTACTTC
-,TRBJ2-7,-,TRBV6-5,CASGFSSYEQYF,TGTGCCAGCGGTTTTAGCTCCTACGAGCAGTACTTC
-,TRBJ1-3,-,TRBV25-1,CASSRAGGGNTIYF,TGTGCCAGCAGTCGGGCGGGGGGCGGAAACACCATATATTTT
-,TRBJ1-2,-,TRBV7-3,CASSLEGYYGYTF,TGTGCCAGCAGCTTAGAGGGATACTATGGCTACACCTTC
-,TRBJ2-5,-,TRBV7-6,CASSLVADYQETQYF,TGTGCCAGCAGCTTAGTCGCGGACTACCAAGAGACCCAGTACTTC
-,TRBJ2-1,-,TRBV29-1,CSVEDHRFTNEQFF,TGCAGCGTTGAAGATCACAGGTTTACGAATGAGCAGTTCTTC
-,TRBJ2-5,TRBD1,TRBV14,CASSHGQGAGETQYF,TGTGCCAGCAGCCACGGACAGGGGGCTGGGGAGACCCAGTACTTC
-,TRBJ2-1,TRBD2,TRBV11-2,CASSPTSGRSNEQFF,TGTGCCAGCAGCCCCACTAGCGGGAGGTCGAATGAGCAGTTCTTC
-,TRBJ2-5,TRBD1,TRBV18,CASSPPGQEESETQYF,TGTGCCAGCTCACCACCGGGACAGGAGGAGTCGGAGACCCAGTACTTC
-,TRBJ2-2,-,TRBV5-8,CASRSRTDNTGELFF,TGTGCCAGCCGCTCAAGGACAGACAACACCGGGGAGCTGTTTTTT
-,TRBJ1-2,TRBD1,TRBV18,CASSPGTGEGYTF,TGTGCCAGCTCACCGGGGACAGGGGAAGGCTACACCTTC
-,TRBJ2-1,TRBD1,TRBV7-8,CASGTGGRDEQFF,TGTGCCAGCGGGACAGGGGGCCGGGATGAGCAGTTCTTC
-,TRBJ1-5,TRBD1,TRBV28,CASSMTGIQPQHF,TGTGCCAGCAGCATGACAGGGATTCAGCCCCAGCATTTT
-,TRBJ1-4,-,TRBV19,CASSIPGAPNEKLFF,TGTGCCAGTAGTATACCCGGGGCGCCAAATGAAAAACTGTTTTTT
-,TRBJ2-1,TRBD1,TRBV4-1,CASSQGPTTGGHNEQFF,TGCGCCAGCAGCCAAGGCCCTACAACAGGGGGCCACAATGAGCAGTTCTTC
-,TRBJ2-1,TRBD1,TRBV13,CASSADGQGFHNEQFF,TGTGCCAGCAGCGCGGATGGACAGGGCTTTCACAATGAGCAGTTCTTC
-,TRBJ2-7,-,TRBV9,CASSVGGEGYEQYF,TGTGCCAGCAGCGTAGGTGGAGAAGGCTACGAGCAGTACTTC
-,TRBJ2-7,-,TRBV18,CASSPPSGYEQYF,TGTGCCAGCTCACCACCCTCGGGGTACGAGCAGTACTTC